The present T cell receptor beta chain was sequenced within a study of blood T cell repertoires in COVID-19. At the level of the study: Samples came from the United States, Italy and Spain, spanning acute and convalescent COVID-19. Nucleic acid was either cDNA or gDNA, and it came from T cells, B-cell-depleted T cells, or PBMCs.

CDR3 length equals 15 residues. The V gene's germline CDR1 is LNHNV and CDR2 YYDKDF (reference sequence). The V segment lost 6 bases and the J segment 1 base; nucleotides outside the gene matches: 6. Measured with immunoSEQ multiplex PCR; TCRdb has only the in-frame clones, and not every one. The table lists some 150,000 clones, approximately 86% of them singletons. The chain links TRBV15 to TRBJ2-7; TRBD1 aligns across 10 bases. Material for sequencing was peripheral blood. This sequence originates from a human donor in a cohort sampled during active COVID-19. The CDR3 reads CATSAGQGTSYEQYF. CDR3 coding DNA: TGTGCCACCAGTGCGGGACAGGGGACTTCCTACGAGCAGTACTTC. The full variable domain, rest sourced from reference TRBV15 and TRBJ2-7, is DAMVIQNPRYQVTQFGKPVTLSCSQTLNHNVMYWYQQKSSQAPKLLFHYYDKDFNNEADTPDNFQSRRPNTSFCFLDIRSPGLGDTAMYLCATSAGQGTSYEQYFGPGTRLTVT.